This T cell receptor (beta chain) was found in a study of cytomegalovirus exposure and HLA in healthy donors. The CDR3 runs to 15 residues. After removal of 2 bases from V and 4 bases from J, the junction contained 7 bases not matched to a gene. The V gene's germline CDR1 is MDHEN and CDR2 SYDVKM. Vbeta (60) and Jbeta (13) primers were used in the PCR. TCRdb's copy holds only in-frame clones and misses some; the assay was immunoSEQ multiplex PCR. The sample consists of under 140,000 clones, approximately 82% of them appearing once. V gene TRBV28 combines with J gene TRBJ1-1, with 7 bases identical to TRBD1. Sequencing used PBMCs. The source of this sequence is a young man in good health and CMV-seropositive. The CDR3 sequence is CASSLPDRVLTEAFF. DNA of the CDR3: TGTGCCAGCAGTTTACCCGACAGGGTGCTCACTGAAGCTTTCTTT.